The next 10 T cell receptor beta chains were all read from a single sample in a study of blood T cell repertoires in COVID-19. Assay: immunoSEQ multiplex PCR; the TCRdb copy retains only in-frame clones and omits some. This sample has about 200,000 clones, with around nine tenths found just once. Sequenced sample: peripheral blood. The source of these receptors is a man aged 18 to 30 with active or convalescent COVID-19.

This clone has a single count. This chain links TRBV29-1 with TRBJ1-3, with no clear D. CDR1 is SQVTM, CDR2 ANQGSEA, per germline. The CDR3 consists of 13 residues. Trimming pared 4 bases from V and 0 bases from J, leaving 7 bases between. DNA for the CDR3: TGCAGCGTTGCGGTTGGCTCTGGAAACACCATATATTTT. Translated: CSVAVGSGNTIYF.

The V gene is TRBV5-4, the J gene TRBJ2-5; 12 nucleotides match TRBD2. The CDR3 consists of 14 residues. CDR1 is SGHNT and CDR2 is YYREEE in the germline V gene (reference sequence). Unmatched junction bases numbered 1, after V lost 4 bases and J lost 3 bases. The DNA of the CDR3 is TGTGCCAGCAGCCTAGCGGGAGGGGAAGAGACCCAGTACTTC. It translates to CASSLAGGEETQYF. The variable domain in full, with the rest retrieved from reference TRBV5-4 and TRBJ2-5, is ETGVTQSPTHLIKTRGQQVTLRCSSQSGHNTVSWYQQALGQGPQFIFQYYREEENGRGNFPPRFSGLQFPNYSSELNVNALELDDSALYLCASSLAGGEETQYFGPGTRLLVL.

The chain employs TRBV6-2 or TRBV6-3 and TRBJ2-1; 8 bases are a match to TRBD2. V was clipped by 2 bases and J by 0 bases; unmatched bases: 6. CDR3 length: 17 amino acids. The germline V gene has CDR1 MNHEY and CDR2 SVGEGT. The CDR3 here is CASSYGSGKSSYNEQFF. CDR3 coding DNA: TGTGCCAGCAGTTACGGTAGCGGGAAGAGCTCCTACAATGAGCAGTTCTTC.

CDR3 in DNA: TGCAGCGTTTACCTGTGGGACTCCGACCCGATGAGCTCCTACGAGCAGTACTTC. This sequence encodes CSVYLWDSDPMSSYEQYF. The genes are TRBV29-1 and TRBJ2-7; TRBD2 is a possible D gene (6 bases). V lost 5 bases and J lost 0, with 26 bases in between. The CDR3 consists of 18 residues. CDR1 and CDR2 from the germline V gene are SQVTM and ANQGSEA.

The chain joins TRBV11-2 to TRBJ1-4; D is undetermined. Germline lookup yields CDR1 SGHAT and CDR2 FQNNGV. The V end lost 5 bases, the J end lost 4 bases, and 23 bases lay between the germline ends. This CDR3 contains 18 residues. The CDR3 region has the DNA TGTGCCAGCAGCCTCCCAGTTTGGATTAAACAGATTAATGAAAAACTGTTTTTT. It yields the protein CASSLPVWIKQINEKLFF.

There are a few counts of this clone. The rearrangement uses TRBV5-1 and TRBJ1-2; 12 bases map to TRBD1. Germline-derived CDR1 and CDR2 are SGHRS and YFSETQ. V shed 4 bases, J shed 2 bases, and the junction held 6 bases outside the gene matches. The CDR3 is made up of 16 amino acids. In nucleotides, the CDR3 is TGCGCCAGCAGCGGACCGGGACAGGGGGCGAACTATGGCTACACCTTC. This sequence encodes CASSGPGQGANYGYTF.

This clone turned up a few times. This chain joins TRBV19 and TRBJ2-5; 8 nucleotides line up with TRBD1. Germline V CDR1 and CDR2: LNHDA, SQIVND (reference sequence). This CDR3 comprises 17 residues. The V and J ends lost 5 bases and 2 bases, in that order; junction bases with no gene match: 13. The CDR3 nucleotides are TGTGCCAGTAGTTCGACCCTGGACAGGGTAAGGCAAGAGACCCAGTACTTC. This codes for CASSSTLDRVRQETQYF.

The chain combines TRBV24-1 with TRBJ2-1; 12 nucleotides agree with TRBD1. Germline CDR1 and CDR2: KGHDR and SFDVKD. The CDR3 is 15 residues long. The ends lost 4 bases at V and 8 bases at J; junction bases unmatched: 5. The CDR3 nucleotides are TGTGCCACCAGTGACCTGGGACAGGGGGCGCATGAGCAGTTCTTC. This gives the protein CATSDLGQGAHEQFF.

The chain carries TRBV29-1 and TRBJ2-5, with 11 bases lining up with TRBD2. The CDR3 length is 15 residues. Germline-derived CDR1 and CDR2 are SQVTM and ANQGSEA. The CDR3 nucleotides are TGCACCATCTCACGTGGACTAGCGGGCCAAGAGACCCAGTACTTC. It yields the protein CTISRGLAGQETQYF.

To note about this clone: The same CDR3 is also encoded by other DNA sequences in this sample. The rearrangement uses TRBV7-2 and TRBJ1-5; D is undetermined. CDR1 and CDR2 from the germline V gene are SGHTA and FQGNSA. Trimming shortened V by 5 bases and J by 1 base, and 3 bases separated the two germline ends. The CDR3 covers 12 residues. This CDR3 is CASSRSNQPQHF. The DNA for the CDR3 is TGTGCCAGCAGCCGGAGCAATCAGCCCCAGCATTTT.